This T cell receptor beta chain was identified during a study of blood T cell repertoires in COVID-19. Looking at the study overall: Collection of acute and convalescent COVID-19 samples took place in the United States, Italy and Spain. From T cells, B-cell-depleted T cells, or PBMCs came the material, which was cDNA or gDNA.

The CDR3 length is 14 residues. Germline lookup yields CDR1 LGHDT and CDR2 YNNKEL (reference sequence). Deletions cut 0 bases from V and 9 bases from J, with 12 bases between. As handled by the study authors: Amplification from reference gene primers served as the basis for estimated nucleated cell counts. The repertoire was sequenced with immunoSEQ multiplex PCR; TCRdb's copy has only in-frame clones and lacks some. The V and J calls and clone size are taken from that table; D and trimming were inferred from the DNA. The repertoire holds about 140,000 clones, with 75% to 90% as singletons. The receptor was isolated from a woman in her sixties or seventies with active COVID-19. The chain carries TRBV3-1 (or the pseudogene TRBV3-2) and TRBJ2-1; the D gene is possibly TRBD2 (5 bases). Sequencing was carried out using peripheral blood. The CDR3 bases are TGTGCCAGCAGCCAAGATACGGGATCAGGTGAGCAGTTCTTC. Amino acids: CASSQDTGSGEQFF.